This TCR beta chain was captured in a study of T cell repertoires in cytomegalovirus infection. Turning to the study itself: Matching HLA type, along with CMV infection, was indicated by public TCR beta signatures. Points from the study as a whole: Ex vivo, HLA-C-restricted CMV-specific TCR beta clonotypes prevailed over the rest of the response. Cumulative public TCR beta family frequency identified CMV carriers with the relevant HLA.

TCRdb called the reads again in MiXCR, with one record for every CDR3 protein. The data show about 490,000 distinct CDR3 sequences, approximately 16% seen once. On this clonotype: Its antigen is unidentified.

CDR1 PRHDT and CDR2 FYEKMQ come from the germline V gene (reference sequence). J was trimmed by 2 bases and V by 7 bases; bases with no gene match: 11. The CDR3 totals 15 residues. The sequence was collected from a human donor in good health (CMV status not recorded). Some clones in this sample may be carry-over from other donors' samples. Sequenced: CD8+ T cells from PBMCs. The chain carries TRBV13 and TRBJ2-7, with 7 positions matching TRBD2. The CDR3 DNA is TGTGCCAGCACCCCCCGGGGGGACTTCGCCTACGAGCAGTACTTC. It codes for CASTPRGDFAYEQYF.